The present entry profiles one T cell receptor beta chain with its context. Its target antigen remains unknown. No quality values exist for individual bases; no much larger clone is one base distant. These data are taken from a study of post-analysis software for immune sequencing data (dated by TCRdb to between 2014 and 2017). Regarding the research as a whole: The recorded disease courses included relapsing-remitting, secondary progressive and progressive-relapsing multiple sclerosis, and some patients had no subtype annotation. The patient repertoires were set against about 12 previously published healthy control repertoires from donors whose ages ranged from about 6 to 27 years. A subset of samples was prepared in parallel using single-end sample barcoding, then pooled and co-amplified after Illumina adapter ligation. The full study reports these points: The multiple sclerosis patient group was slightly younger than the control group. Compared with controls, multiple sclerosis patients had significantly lower normalized Chao1 diversity, a finding suggesting substantial peripheral T-cell clonal expansion. A handful of TRBV segments, including TRBV5-6, TRBV5-1 and TRBV20-1, were significantly more frequent in patients than controls. Direct clustering with F measure showed strong co-clustering of samples prepared in the same batch, prompting a batch-effect correction.

Trimmed from V: 4 bases; trimmed from J: 5 bases; junction bases lacking a gene match: 9. The CDR3 spans 16 residues, from the cysteine through the phenylalanine. Only CDR3 DNA remains: 48 bases, in frame from the first base. For CDR1 and CDR2, the germline V gene lists LGHNA and YNFKEQ. To demonstrate the VDJtools post-analysis software, the study profiled TCR beta repertoires from the peripheral blood of about 13 young patients with multiple sclerosis. The patients with multiple sclerosis were children and adolescents between about 6 and 15 years of age. Library construction relied on PCR. Reads for this sample came from an Illumina HiSeq 2500. To reduce PCR and sequencing biases, unique molecular identifiers were built into the TCR beta cDNA libraries. Some 500,000 cDNA molecules were obtained per 1 to 10 million input T cells, so each molecule approximated one T cell. The same protocol used for the earlier healthy control dataset was applied to prepare and sequence the patient libraries. Within a given batch, samples were prepared together, multiplexed and sequenced on the same HiSeq lane. Concerning the study's data processing: Raw barcoded reads were processed with MIGEC, and single-read molecular identifier groups were discarded before consensus assembly and CDR3 extraction. Clonotype tables were post-analysed with VDJtools, and diversity was normalized by down-sampling all datasets to the smallest sample size. To correct batch-related cross-sample contamination, repertoire overlap clustering matched CDR3 amino acid sequences but not nucleotide sequences. The public reads were quality trimmed at Q25 with fastp and then assembled into clones with MiXCR by TCRdb, keeping productive beta chains. All rows with the same CDR3 protein become a single entry with the most common DNA and genes. The V and J calls were not made by the authors but by TCRdb's processing. Recorded for this sample are roughly 650,000 distinct CDR3 sequences; approximately 60% of them occurred a single time. Together, the top ten hold about 11% of the sample.

The specimen sequenced was blood. The receptor was derived from a girl aged 2 to 9 with multiple sclerosis. The sequence joins TRBV4-2 to TRBJ2-1, and 9 junction bases match TRBD1. For the CDR3, the sequence is CASSPSRDRANNEQFF. The sequenced DNA is TGTGCCAGCAGCCCTTCCCGGGACAGGGCGAACAATGAGCAGTTCTTC.